The 16 T cell receptor beta chains below all came from one sample that was sequenced in a study of cytomegalovirus exposure and HLA in healthy donors. The PCR used 60 Vbeta and 13 Jbeta primers. The repertoire was sequenced with immunoSEQ multiplex PCR; TCRdb's copy has only in-frame clones and lacks some. This sample has roughly 120,000 clones, with 80% found just once. Material for sequencing was PBMCs. The receptor source for this set is a man under 40 in good health and CMV-seronegative.

This chain uses TRBV27 with TRBJ2-7, with a tentative D call TRBD1 (5 bases). This CDR3 comprises 11 residues. Germline values: CDR1 MNHEY, CDR2 SMNVEV (reference sequence). The V and J ends lost 5 bases and 4 bases respectively, with 6 bases between them. In DNA, the CDR3 is TGTGCCAGCAGTACAGGTTACGAGCAGTACTTC. Its translation is CASSTGYEQYF.

This clone was seen a handful of times. The genes are TRBV5-1 and TRBJ1-4; D not resolved. The V end was cut by 1 base, the J end by 7 bases, with 17 bases between. CDR1 and CDR2 from the germline V gene are SGHRS and YFSETQ. CDR3 length equals 16 residues. CDR3 residues: CASSLLQARQGEKLFF. Written as DNA, the CDR3 is TGCGCCAGCAGCTTGTTGCAGGCCAGGCAAGGTGAAAAACTGTTTTTT.

This sequence joins TRBV7-9 and TRBJ2-1; D might be TRBD2 (6 bases). The CDR3 is 16 residues long. V was shortened by 5 bases and J by 1 base, with 15 bases between the two germline ends. Germline-derived CDR1 and CDR2 are SEHNR and FQNEAQ (reference sequence). The CDR3, as DNA: TGTGCCAGCAGCGCGGAACGACTAGAGTCCTACAATGAGCAGTTCTTC. This translates into CASSAERLESYNEQFF.

This rearrangement joins TRBV7-9 to TRBJ2-2; 8 bases are shared with TRBD1. The CDR3 has 15 amino acids. Germline V gene sequence: CDR1 SEHNR, CDR2 FQNEAQ (reference sequence). Losses at the gene ends were 5 bases for V and 4 bases for J; bases not matched to a gene: 6. This CDR3 reads CASSPRQGITGELFF. CDR3 DNA sequence: TGTGCCAGCAGCCCGAGACAGGGGATCACCGGGGAGCTGTTTTTT.

V gene TRBV25-1 combines with J gene TRBJ2-3; D is perhaps TRBD1 (5 bases). This CDR3 has 13 residues. V lost 6 bases, J lost 2 bases, and 9 bases lay in between. The germline gives CDR1 MGHDK, CDR2 SYGVNS. The CDR3, as DNA: TGTGCCAGCAGGGGGCTCAACACAGATACGCAGTATTTT. Translation: CASRGLNTDTQYF.

The chain couples TRBV19 to TRBJ1-5, with no clear D. The CDR3 is 14 residues long. V was trimmed by 1 base and J by 4 bases, leaving 8 bases between them. CDR1 LNHDA and CDR2 SQIVND come from the germline V gene (reference sequence). The CDR3 reads CASSIGEPNQPQHF. CDR3 in DNA: TGTGCCAGTAGTATAGGGGAGCCTAATCAGCCCCAGCATTTT.

The J gene is TRBJ2-7, the V gene TRBV4-1, with 10 bases that match TRBD1. Germline V gives CDR1 MGHRA, CDR2 YSYEKL. V shed 1 base, J shed 5 bases, and the junction held 5 bases outside the gene matches. This CDR3 region has 15 residues. CDR3 nucleotide sequence: TGCGCCAGCAGCCAAGCTGTCGGACAGGGGGACGAGCAGTACTTC. Translated: CASSQAVGQGDEQYF.

V usage is TRBV28 and J usage is TRBJ1-1, with 12 bases lining up with TRBD1. Germline V gene data show CDR1 as MDHEN and CDR2 as SYDVKM. With V trimmed by 6 bases and J by 6 bases, 17 bases remained unmatched. The CDR3 is 18 residues long. This CDR3 is CASSRSTGTGGVYAEAFF. CDR3 sequence (DNA): TGTGCCAGCAGCCGAAGCACCGGGACAGGGGGCGTTTACGCTGAAGCTTTCTTT.

Concerning this clone: The junction and the germline gene differ at one end; a read error may be behind it. The chain couples TRBV13 to TRBJ1-2; 9 nucleotides line up with TRBD1. This CDR3 comprises 12 residues. Germline assignment: CDR1 PRHDT and CDR2 FYEKMQ (reference sequence). CDR3 nucleotides: TGTGCCAGCAGCGGGACAGGGTTTGGCTACCCCTTC. Translation gives CASSGTGFGYPF.

V usage is TRBV6-5 and J usage is TRBJ2-5; tentative D call: TRBD2 (6 bases). CDR1 is MNHEY, CDR2 SVGAGI, per germline. The CDR3 covers 14 residues. The germline V and J ends were trimmed by 2 bases and 0 bases, with 7 bases remaining between them. Here the CDR3 reads CASSYGGYQETQYF. CDR3 in DNA: TGTGCCAGCAGTTACGGGGGGTACCAAGAGACCCAGTACTTC.

This rearrangement joins TRBV6-4 to TRBJ2-1; 8 positions agree with TRBD2. V shed 4 bases and J 9 bases; nucleotides not matched to a gene: 8. CDR1 is MRHNA, CDR2 SNTAGT, per germline. This CDR3 is 14 amino acids long. CDR3: CASSAGLEGSEQFF. The CDR3 nucleotides are TGTGCCAGCAGTGCGGGACTAGAAGGGAGTGAGCAGTTCTTC.

The rearrangement links TRBV30 to TRBJ2-1; TRBD2 matches at 8 bases. The V segment lost 3 bases and the J segment 8 bases; nucleotides outside the gene matches: 15. Per germline, CDR1 GTSNPN and CDR2 SVGIG (reference sequence). CDR3 length: 16 amino acids. The CDR3 sequence: CAWSAGLGNVVDEQFF. The DNA of the CDR3 is TGTGCCTGGAGCGCGGGACTAGGGAATGTTGTCGATGAGCAGTTCTTC.

V gene TRBV21-1 combines with J gene TRBJ2-7; TRBD2 is the table's D call and was not checked against the DNA. TRBV21-1 is flagged as a pseudogene. The CDR3 is made up of 14 amino acids. The CDR3 nucleotides are TGTGCCAACGGACTAGCGGGATGTCCCTACGAGCAGTACTTC. Protein: CANGLAGCPYEQYF.

This clone was recorded only once. An end of the junction does not agree with germline; a read error may underlie this. The chain uses TRBV6-5 and TRBJ1-5; perhaps TRBD1 as D (5 bases). The length of the CDR3 is 13 residues. Germline CDR1 MNHEY, CDR2 SVGAGI. CDR3 DNA: TGTGCCAGCAACCAGGGAAGCAATCAGCCCCAGAATTTT. It yields the protein CASNQGSNQPQNF.

The chain couples TRBV14 to TRBJ2-2; 12 bases match TRBD2. The germline CDR1 and CDR2 sequences are SGHDN and FVKESK. The V gene end was trimmed by 4 bases and the J gene end by 5 bases; junction bases not matched to a gene: 5. The CDR3 consists of 16 residues. The chain's CDR3 is CASSPLAGGGTGELFF. CDR3 DNA: TGTGCCAGCAGCCCACTAGCGGGAGGTGGAACCGGGGAGCTGTTTTTT.

The CDR3, as DNA: TGTGCCAGTAGTATTCTAGCGGGAGGAAAGACCGGGGAGCTGTTTTTT. Amino acid sequence: CASSILAGGKTGELFF. V and J are TRBV19 and TRBJ2-2, with TRBD2 identical over 11 bases. CDR3 size: 16 residues. Trimming removed 3 bases from V and 5 bases from J; junction bases left unmatched: 5. CDR1 is LNHDA and CDR2 is SQIVND in the germline V gene (reference sequence). Using reference TRBV19 and TRBJ2-2 for the parts outside the CDR3, the full variable domain is DGGITQSPKYLFRKEGQNVTLSCEQNLNHDAMYWYRQDPGQGLRLIYYSQIVNDFQKGDIAEGYSVSREKKESFPLTVTSAQKNPTAFYLCASSILAGGKTGELFFGEGSRLTVL.